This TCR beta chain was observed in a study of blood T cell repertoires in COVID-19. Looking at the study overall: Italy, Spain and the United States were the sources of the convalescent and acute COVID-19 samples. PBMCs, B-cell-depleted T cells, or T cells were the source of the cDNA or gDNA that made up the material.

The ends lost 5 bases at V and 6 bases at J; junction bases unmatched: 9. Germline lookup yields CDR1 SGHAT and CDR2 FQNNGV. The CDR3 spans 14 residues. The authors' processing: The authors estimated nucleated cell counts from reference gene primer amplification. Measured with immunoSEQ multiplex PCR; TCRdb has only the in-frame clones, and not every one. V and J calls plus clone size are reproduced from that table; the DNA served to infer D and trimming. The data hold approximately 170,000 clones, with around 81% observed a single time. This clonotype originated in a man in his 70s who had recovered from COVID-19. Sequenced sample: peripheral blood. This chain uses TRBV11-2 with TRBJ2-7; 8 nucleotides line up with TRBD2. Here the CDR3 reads CASSPGLGAIEQYF. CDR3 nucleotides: TGTGCCAGCAGCCCGGGACTAGGGGCGATCGAGCAGTACTTC.